One and the same sample provided the 4 T cell receptor beta chains below, sequenced in a study of blood T cells in healthy people across ages. Using a J-beta primer mix together with a sample-barcoded 5' primer, a second PCR was run for about 7 to 12 cycles. TCRdb used MiXCR to reprocess the 5' RACE reads, holding one entry per CDR3 protein. The data hold about 930,000 distinct CDR3 sequences, with 29% observed a single time. These data were also reused for a study on T cells of mothers and their children.

The material sequenced was blood. These receptors came from a woman aged 40 to 50 in good health.

The rearrangement links TRBV25-1 to TRBJ2-1, with D unclear. V was trimmed by 3 bases and J by 10 bases, leaving 13 bases between them. CDR3 length: 13 residues. The germline V gene encodes CDR1 MGHDK and CDR2 SYGVNS. The CDR3 is CASSERSAAEQFF. In nucleotides, the CDR3 is TGTGCCAGCAGTGAGCGGTCCGCCGCCGAGCAGTTCTTC.

Turning to this clonotype: A much more abundant neighbour one base away suggests this may be a read error. V is TRBV5-1 and J is TRBJ2-5, with D possibly matching TRBD2 (6 bases). V lost 4 bases and J lost 11, with 21 bases in between. The CDR3 is 14 residues long. Germline CDR1 SGHRS, CDR2 YFSETQ. This CDR3 reads CASSQSAGTYVQYF. The CDR3 bases are TGCGCCAGCAGCCAAAGCGCGGGGACTTACGTGCAGTACTTC.

This clonotype turned up a few times. The rearrangement joins TRBV6-2 or TRBV6-3 to TRBJ2-5, with D possibly matching TRBD2 (5 bases). There are 15 residues in the CDR3. The germline CDR1 and CDR2 sequences are MNHEY and SVGEGT. V was cut by 2 bases and J by 5 bases, with 15 bases left in between. The DNA for the CDR3 is TGTGCCAGCAGTTACGATCTGGCGGTAGCGGAGACCCAGTACTTC. Protein sequence: CASSYDLAVAETQYF.

Points on this clonotype: This sequence may be a read error, since a much larger clone differs from it by one base. The chain joins TRBV10-3 to TRBJ2-7, with D perhaps TRBD1 (6 bases). The CDR3 spans 12 residues. Trimming shortened V by 7 bases and J by 2 bases, and 9 bases separated the two germline ends. Per germline, CDR1 ENHRY and CDR2 SYGVKD. The CDR3 nucleotides read TGTGCCATCATTGGGGGCACCTACGAGCAGTACGTC. Translation gives CAIIGGTYEQYV.